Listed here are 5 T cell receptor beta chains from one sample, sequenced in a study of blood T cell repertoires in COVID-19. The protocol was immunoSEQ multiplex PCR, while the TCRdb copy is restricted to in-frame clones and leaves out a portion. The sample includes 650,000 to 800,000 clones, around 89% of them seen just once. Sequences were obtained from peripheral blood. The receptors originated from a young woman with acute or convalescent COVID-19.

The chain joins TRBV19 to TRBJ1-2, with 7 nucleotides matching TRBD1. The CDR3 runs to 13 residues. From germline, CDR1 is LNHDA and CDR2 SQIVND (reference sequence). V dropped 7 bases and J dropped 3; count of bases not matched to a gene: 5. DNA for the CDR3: TGTGCCAGTAAGGACAGGACGGACTATGGCTACACCTTC. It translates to CASKDRTDYGYTF.

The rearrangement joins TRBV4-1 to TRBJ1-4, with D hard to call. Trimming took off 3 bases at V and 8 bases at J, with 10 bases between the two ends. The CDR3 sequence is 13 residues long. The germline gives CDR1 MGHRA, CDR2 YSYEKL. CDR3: CASSQVGREKLFF. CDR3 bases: TGCGCCAGCAGCCAGGTCGGCAGGGAAAAACTGTTTTTT.

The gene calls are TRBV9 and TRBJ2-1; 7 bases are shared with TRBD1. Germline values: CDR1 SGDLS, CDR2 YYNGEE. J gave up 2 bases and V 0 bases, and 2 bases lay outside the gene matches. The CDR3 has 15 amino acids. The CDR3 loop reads CASSVGQGPYNEQFF. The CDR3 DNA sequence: TGTGCCAGCAGCGTAGGACAGGGACCCTACAATGAGCAGTTCTTC.

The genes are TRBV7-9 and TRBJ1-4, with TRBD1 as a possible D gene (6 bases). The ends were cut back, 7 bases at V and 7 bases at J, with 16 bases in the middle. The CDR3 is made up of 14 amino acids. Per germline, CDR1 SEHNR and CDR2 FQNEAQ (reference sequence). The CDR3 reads CASIPSGGGEKLFF. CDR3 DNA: TGTGCCAGCATACCGAGTGGGGGCGGTGAAAAACTGTTTTTT.

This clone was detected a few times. The CDR3: CASSETMRNTEAFF. The CDR3 DNA is TGTGCCAGCAGCGAGACAATGAGGAACACTGAAGCTTTCTTT. The V call is TRBV5-6, the J call TRBJ1-1, with no clear D. CDR1 and CDR2 (germline): SGHDT, YYEEEE. Trimming removed 4 bases at V and 1 base at J, with 11 bases between. The CDR3 loop spans 14 amino acids.